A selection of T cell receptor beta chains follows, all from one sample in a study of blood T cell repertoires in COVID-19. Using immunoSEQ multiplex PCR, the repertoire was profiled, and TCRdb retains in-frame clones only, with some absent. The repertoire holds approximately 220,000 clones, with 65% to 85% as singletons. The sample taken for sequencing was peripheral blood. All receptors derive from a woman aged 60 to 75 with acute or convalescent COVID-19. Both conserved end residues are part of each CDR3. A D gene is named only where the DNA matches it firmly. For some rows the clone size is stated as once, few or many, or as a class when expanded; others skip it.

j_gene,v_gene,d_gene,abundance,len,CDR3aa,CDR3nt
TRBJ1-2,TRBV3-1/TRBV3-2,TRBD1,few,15,CASSPTRQGALGYTF,TGTGCCAGCAGCCCAACCCGACAGGGGGCTCTTGGCTACACCTTC
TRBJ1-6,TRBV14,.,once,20,CASSQALGGGGGSYNSPLHF,TGTGCCAGCAGCCAAGCCCTCGGGGGGGGCGGAGGGTCCTATAATTCACCCCTCCACTTT
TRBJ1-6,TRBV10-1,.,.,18,CASSETQGPSSYNSPLHF,TGCGCCAGCAGTGAGACACAGGGACCGAGCTCCTATAATTCACCCCTCCACTTT
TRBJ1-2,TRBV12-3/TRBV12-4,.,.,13,CASSPEMTLGYTF,TGTGCCAGCAGTCCCGAGATGACACTTGGCTACACCTTC
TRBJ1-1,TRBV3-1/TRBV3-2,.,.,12,CASSPDSTEAFF,TGTGCCAGCAGCCCAGACAGTACTGAAGCTTTCTTT
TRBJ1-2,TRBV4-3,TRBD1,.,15,CASSQADRDNYGYTF,TGCGCCAGCAGCCAAGCCGACAGGGATAACTATGGCTACACCTTC
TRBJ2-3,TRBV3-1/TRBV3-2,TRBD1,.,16,CASSQYGTGVGDTQYF,TGTGCCAGCAGCCAATACGGGACAGGGGTTGGAGATACGCAGTATTTT
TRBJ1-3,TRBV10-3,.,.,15,CATTKERGSGNTIYF,TGTGCCACCACAAAAGAACGGGGCTCTGGAAACACCATATATTTT
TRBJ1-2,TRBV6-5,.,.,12,CASGGVGLGYTF,TGTGCCAGCGGAGGTGTTGGGTTGGGCTACACCTTC
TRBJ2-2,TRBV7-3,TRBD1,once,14,CASSQTGLSGELFF,TGTGCCAGCAGCCAGACAGGGTTAAGCGGGGAGCTGTTTTTT
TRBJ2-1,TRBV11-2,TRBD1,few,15,CASSHGQGSYNEQFF,TGTGCCAGCAGCCATGGACAGGGCTCCTACAATGAGCAGTTCTTC
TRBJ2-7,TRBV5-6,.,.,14,CASSLDDTSYEQYF,TGTGCCAGCAGCTTGGACGACACCTCCTACGAGCAGTACTTC
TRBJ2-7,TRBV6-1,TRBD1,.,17,CASSEVFRTGIAYEQYF,TGTGCCAGCAGTGAGGTCTTTCGGACAGGGATAGCCTACGAGCAGTACTTC
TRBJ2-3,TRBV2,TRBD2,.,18,CASSIGLAGVFHTDTQYF,TGTGCCAGCAGTATAGGACTAGCGGGGGTATTCCACACAGATACGCAGTATTTT
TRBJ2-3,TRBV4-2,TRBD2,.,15,CASSLAGGSTDTQYF,TGTGCCAGCAGCCTAGCGGGGGGGAGCACAGATACGCAGTATTTT
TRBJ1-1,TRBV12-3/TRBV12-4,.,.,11,CASSLSQKAFF,TGTGCCAGCAGTTTAAGTCAGAAAGCTTTCTTT
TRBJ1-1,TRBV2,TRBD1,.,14,CASSLGDRGRKAFF,TGTGCCAGCAGCCTTGGTGACAGGGGGCGAAAAGCTTTCTTT
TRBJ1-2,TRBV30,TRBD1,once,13,CAWSPGQSYGYTF,TGTGCCTGGAGTCCGGGACAGTCCTATGGCTACACCTTC
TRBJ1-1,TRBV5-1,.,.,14,CASSLGQMNTEAFF,TGCGCCAGCAGCTTGGGACAAATGAACACTGAAGCTTTCTTT
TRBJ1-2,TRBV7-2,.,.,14,CASTLGGGLFGYTF,TGTGCCAGCACCCTCGGGGGGGGCTTATTTGGCTACACCTTC
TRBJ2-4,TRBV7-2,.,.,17,CASSPTPVTSPRSIQYF,TGTGCCAGCAGCCCGACGCCTGTCACTAGCCCGCGGAGCATTCAGTACTTC
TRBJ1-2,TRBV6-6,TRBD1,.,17,CASSPQGGPLANYGYTF,TGTGCCAGCAGTCCACAGGGGGGTCCCTTAGCTAACTATGGCTACACCTTC
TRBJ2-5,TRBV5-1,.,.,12,CASSSSQETQYF,TGCGCCAGCAGCTCGTCTCAAGAGACCCAGTACTTC
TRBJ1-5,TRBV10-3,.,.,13,CAVQTDSNQPQHF,TGTGCCGTACAGACAGATAGCAATCAGCCCCAGCATTTT
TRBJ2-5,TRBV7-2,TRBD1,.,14,CASSVDRGTETQYF,TGTGCCAGCAGCGTGGACAGGGGCACGGAGACCCAGTACTTC
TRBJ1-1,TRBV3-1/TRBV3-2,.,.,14,CASSQVAGETEAFF,TGTGCCAGCAGCCAAGTCGCAGGGGAAACTGAAGCTTTCTTT
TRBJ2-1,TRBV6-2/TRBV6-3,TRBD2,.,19,CASSYSLIAGGFSYNEQFF,TGTGCCAGCAGTTATTCCCTAATAGCGGGGGGCTTTTCCTACAATGAGCAGTTCTTC
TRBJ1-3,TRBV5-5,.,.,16,CASSPGGGAIGNTIYF,TGTGCCAGCAGCCCTGGTGGAGGGGCAATTGGAAACACCATATATTTT
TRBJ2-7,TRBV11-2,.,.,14,CASSLGFGGYEQYF,TGTGCCAGCAGCTTAGGCTTTGGGGGGTACGAGCAGTACTTC
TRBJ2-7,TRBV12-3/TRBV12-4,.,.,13,CASSLRSTYEQYF,TGTGCCAGCAGTCTCAGGTCAACCTACGAGCAGTACTTC
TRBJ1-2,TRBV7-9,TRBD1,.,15,CASSLADRETKGYTF,TGTGCCAGCAGCTTAGCGGACAGGGAGACCAAGGGCTACACCTTC
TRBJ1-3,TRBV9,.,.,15,CASSVLGEAGNTIYF,TGTGCCAGCAGCGTATTAGGGGAAGCTGGAAACACCATATATTTT
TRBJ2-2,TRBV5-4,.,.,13,CASSLQGAGELFF,TGTGCCAGCAGCCTACAGGGCGCCGGGGAGCTGTTTTTT
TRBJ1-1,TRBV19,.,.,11,CASIPAAEAFF,TGTGCCAGTATTCCGGCGGCTGAAGCTTTCTTT
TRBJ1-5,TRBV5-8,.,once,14,CASSSYIGDQPQHF,TGTGCCAGCAGCTCATATATAGGGGATCAGCCCCAGCATTTT
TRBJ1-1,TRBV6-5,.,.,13,CASSYLDSTEAFF,TGTGCCAGCAGTTACTTAGACAGCACTGAAGCTTTCTTT
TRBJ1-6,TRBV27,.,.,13,CASSLSSDSPLHF,TGTGCCAGCAGTTTATCTTCCGATTCACCCCTCCACTTT
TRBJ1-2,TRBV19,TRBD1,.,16,CASSMTGTAPNYGYTF,TGTGCCAGTAGTATGACCGGGACAGCTCCTAACTATGGCTACACCTTC
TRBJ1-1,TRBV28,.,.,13,CASSFRVPPEAFF,TGTGCCAGCAGTTTCAGGGTCCCGCCTGAAGCTTTCTTT
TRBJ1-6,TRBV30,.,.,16,CAWSEEEFALNSPLHF,TGTGCCTGGAGTGAGGAGGAATTTGCCCTTAATTCACCCCTCCACTTT
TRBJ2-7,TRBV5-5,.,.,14,CASDSYPSSYEQYF,TGTGCCAGTGATAGCTATCCAAGCTCCTACGAGCAGTACTTC
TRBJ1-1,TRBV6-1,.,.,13,CASSEYKNTEAFF,TGTGCCAGCAGTGAATATAAGAACACTGAAGCTTTCTTT
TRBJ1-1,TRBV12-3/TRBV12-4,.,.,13,CASQGPANTEAFF,TGTGCCAGCCAGGGGCCCGCGAACACTGAAGCTTTCTTT
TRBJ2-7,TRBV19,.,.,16,CASSTLTGAPSYEQYF,TGTGCCAGTAGTACCCTGACAGGCGCCCCCTCCTACGAGCAGTACTTC
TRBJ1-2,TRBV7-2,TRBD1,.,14,CASSLDRNSYGYTF,TGTGCCAGCAGCCTGGACAGGAATTCCTATGGCTACACCTTC
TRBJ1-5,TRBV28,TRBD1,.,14,CASNGGQELQPQHF,TGTGCCAGCAACGGTGGACAGGAGCTTCAGCCCCAGCATTTT
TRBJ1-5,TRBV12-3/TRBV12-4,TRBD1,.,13,CASSSQGDQPQHF,TGTGCCAGCAGCTCACAGGGGGATCAGCCCCAGCATTTT
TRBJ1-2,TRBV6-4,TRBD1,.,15,CATKTHRGPFYGYTF,TGTGCCACCAAAACTCACAGGGGTCCATTCTATGGCTACACCTTC
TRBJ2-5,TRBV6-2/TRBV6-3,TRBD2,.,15,CASSYSGLAKETQYF,TGTGCCAGCAGTTACTCGGGACTAGCAAAAGAGACCCAGTACTTC
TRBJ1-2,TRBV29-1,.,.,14,CSVGLRAPNYGYTF,TGCAGCGTTGGACTCAGGGCCCCTAACTATGGCTACACCTTC
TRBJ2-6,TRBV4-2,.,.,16,CASSQEARHSTPVLTF,TGTGCCAGCAGCCAAGAAGCCCGACACTCCACCCCCGTCCTGACTTTC
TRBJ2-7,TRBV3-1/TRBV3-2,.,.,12,CASSQVTYEQYF,TGTGCCAGCAGCCAAGTTACCTACGAGCAGTACTTC